This entry is about one T cell receptor (beta chain). Those enrolled in Seattle joined during active infection and were followed longitudinally afterward. Germline V gene lookup returns CDR1 KGHSH and CDR2 LQKENI. The ends were cut back, 3 bases at V and 7 bases at J, with 16 bases in the middle. The CDR3 runs 15 residues. The authors' processing: Reference gene primers were amplified, and this amplification served to estimate nucleated cell counts. Measured with immunoSEQ multiplex PCR; TCRdb has only the in-frame clones, and not every one. V, J and clone size were drawn from that table, and D and trimming were deduced from the DNA. The sample has about 260,000 clones; 70% to 90% are singletons. The data were obtained in a study of blood T cell repertoires in COVID-19. As for the study in general: T cells, B-cell-depleted T cells, or PBMCs supplied cDNA or gDNA.

Sequencing used peripheral blood. The source is a woman aged 60-70 years with COVID-19, enrolled during active disease. The genes are TRBV18 and TRBJ1-5; possible D gene TRBD1, 5 bases. The CDR3 bases are TGTGCCAGCTCACCGACCCGGCCAGGGATACAGCCCCAGCATTTT. Protein: CASSPTRPGIQPQHF. Drawing the rest from reference TRBV18 and TRBJ1-5, the complete variable domain is NAGVMQNPRHLVRRRGQEARLRCSPMKGHSHVYWYRQLPEEGLKFMVYLQKENIIDESGMPKERFSAEFPKEGPSILRIQQVVRGDSAAYFCASSPTRPGIQPQHFGDGTRLSIL.